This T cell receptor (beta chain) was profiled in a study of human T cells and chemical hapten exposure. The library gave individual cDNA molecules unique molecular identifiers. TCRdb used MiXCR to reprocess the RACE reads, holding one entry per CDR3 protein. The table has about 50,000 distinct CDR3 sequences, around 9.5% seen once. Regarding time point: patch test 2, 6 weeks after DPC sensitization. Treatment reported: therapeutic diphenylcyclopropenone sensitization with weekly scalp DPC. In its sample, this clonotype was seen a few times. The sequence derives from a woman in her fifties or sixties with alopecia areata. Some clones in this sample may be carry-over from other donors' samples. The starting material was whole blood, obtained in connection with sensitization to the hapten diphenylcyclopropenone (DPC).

DNA for the CDR3: TGCAGCGCTGGACAGGGAAATTCACCCCTCCACTTT. This translates into CSAGQGNSPLHF. The V and J genes are TRBV29-1 and TRBJ1-6, with 8 bases identical to TRBD1. The germline V gene has CDR1 SQVTM and CDR2 ANQGSEA. Unmatched junction bases numbered 3, after V lost 7 bases and J lost 7 bases. The length of the CDR3 is 12 residues.